This T cell receptor beta chain came from a study of patients and donors after allogeneic stem cell transplantation. The CDR3 totals 15 residues. The germline V gene has CDR1 MGHDK and CDR2 SYGVNS. The V segment lost 3 bases and the J segment 1 base; nucleotides outside the gene matches: 5. TCRdb processed the RT-PCR reads anew with MiXCR; each CDR3 protein has one entry. The sample consists of about 960,000 distinct CDR3 sequences, about 20% of them appearing once. The clonotype comes from a human donor who was either an allogeneic HSCT recipient or a stem cell or donor lymphocyte infusion donor (not recorded which). It is not recorded whose cells these are; they may come from a transplant donor. Sequenced sample: blood, either unsorted or a sorted T cell fraction (not recorded which). The genes are TRBV25-1 and TRBJ1-1; the match to TRBD1 covers 7 bases. This CDR3 is CASSEEGAPNTEAFF. In DNA, the CDR3 is TGTGCCAGCAGTGAGGAGGGGGCGCCGAACACTGAAGCTTTCTTT.